A selection of T cell receptor beta chains follows, all from one sample in a study of T cells in Graves' hyperthyroidism and ophthalmopathy. TCRdb reanalysed the multiplex PCR reads using MiXCR and keeps one entry per CDR3 protein. Of 500,000 to 750,000 distinct CDR3 sequences listed, around 45% are singletons. The source material was peripheral blood or thyroid tissue (not recorded which). Source of these receptors: a woman younger than 35 with Graves' hyperthyroidism. Both conserved end residues are part of each CDR3. The D gene is left open where the match is weak. Size is omitted from some rows. Given values are once, few, many or a class for expanded clones.

TRBV6-5	TRBD1	TRBJ2-7	.	CAIAPGQGRLQYF	TGTGCCATCGCTCCGGGACAGGGGAGGCTGCAGTACTTC
TRBV2	.	TRBJ1-1	.	CASSRGINTEAFF	TGTGCCAGCAGCCGGGGGATCAACACTGAAGCTTTCTTT
TRBV7-6	.	TRBJ2-7	.	CASSSSERLPSYEQYF	TGTGCCAGCAGTTCCAGCGAACGTCTCCCCTCCTACGAGCAGTACTTC
TRBV7-8	.	TRBJ2-7	.	CASSFRVGAGAYEQYF	TGTGCCAGCAGCTTCAGGGTCGGGGCAGGGGCGTACGAGCAGTACTTC
TRBV2	TRBD2	TRBJ2-1	few	CASSASGVNEQFF	TGTGCCAGCAGTGCTAGCGGCGTGAATGAGCAGTTCTTC
TRBV7-2	.	TRBJ2-1	.	CASSLGRQDEQFF	TGTGCCAGCAGCTTAGGCCGGCAGGACGAGCAGTTCTTC
TRBV7-2	.	TRBJ2-1	few	CASSQTGPYNEQFF	TGTGCCAGCAGCCAAACAGGTCCCTACAATGAGCAGTTCTTC
TRBV7-3	.	TRBJ2-2	few	CASSPGPGNTGELFF	TGTGCCAGCTCACCAGGTCCAGGGAACACCGGGGAGCTGTTTTTT
TRBV20-1	TRBD2	TRBJ2-5	many	CSANEGLREAEETQYF	TGCAGTGCTAATGAGGGCCTCCGGGAGGCAGAAGAGACCCAGTACTTC
TRBV4-2	.	TRBJ1-4	many	CASSQDPGRSGELFF	TGTGCCAGCAGCCAAGATCCGGGACGCTCTGGGGAACTGTTTTTT